This TCR beta chain came from a study of somatic mutations in cytotoxic T cells in rheumatoid arthritis (dated by TCRdb to between 2016 and 2019). Regarding the research as a whole: A FACSAria II or Sony SH800 was used to flow-sort some V beta antibody-stained T-cell populations at nearly 100% purity, and TCRB sequencing was also done on sorted V beta1+ cells. The study asked whether expanded CD8+ T-cell clones in newly diagnosed, untreated rheumatoid arthritis carry somatic mutations, and used TCRB deep sequencing to characterize clonality. TCRB deep sequencing was performed for roughly 69 rheumatoid arthritis patients and roughly 20 healthy controls. Patient and control groups had essentially identical median ages.

This clone was detected once. There is no known antigen for this receptor. No quality values exist for individual bases; no much larger clone is one base distant. Taken from the germline V gene, the CDR1 and CDR2 loops are MRHNA and SNTAGT. V and J lose 3 bases and 0 bases, and a span of 9 bases separates them. The CDR3 covers 15 residues, taking in both the cysteine and the phenylalanine. This entry keeps only the CDR3 DNA: 45 bases, framed from base 1. Buffy coats from some 21 blood donors served as healthy controls, a group that was over 45% female with a median age of approximately 50 years (range about 21-75). CD4+ and CD8+ cells were isolated by positive magnetic bead selection on an AutoMACS, and purity was checked by flow cytometry. Peripheral blood mononuclear cells were isolated by Ficoll-Paque PLUS density gradient separation. DNA from CD4-enriched, CD8-enriched or PBMC samples was extracted using Nucleospin Tissue or Tissue XS kits and then quantified on a Qubit 2.0 fluorometer.

Beyond this particular receptor, the publication reports: No adjustment for multiple comparisons was made for the slight TRBV07 underrepresentation in patients. There was no significant difference in CD8+ T-cell clonality between rheumatoid arthritis patients and age-matched healthy controls. In about an eighth of the 65 patients the largest CD8+ clone exceeded 20% of CD8+ cells, and several identical CD8+ TCRB sequences were shared between blood and synovial fluid. CD8+ clonality increased with age in patients (Spearman r ≈ 0.46) but not in healthy controls. The antigen targets of the expanded CD8+ clones were unknown, and absence from virus-specific databases did not rule out viral specificity.

Sequencing of TCRB CDR3 was done on genomic DNA with the immunoSEQ assay. In the original analysis: Analyses were restricted to productive TCRB rearrangements. Clonality was calculated as a Shannon entropy-based productive clonality index, and a clone was defined by a unique TCRB CDR3 sequence. The template counts of each clone relative to the total templates per sample were used to calculate repertoire overlap between two samples. Flow cytometry-measured V-gene usage correlated with V-gene usage from TCRB sequencing, with a Spearman r of around 0.6. Here the immuneACCESS table is served through TCRdb, limited to in-frame sequences with V and J called. Missing clones are a known gap in these copies; in checked studies unresolved V genes cover under half, and the rest lacks a known reason. The DNA gave D and trimming, while V, J and clone size come from that table. This sample holds 9,000 to 15,000 clones; roughly 70% were observed only once. Together, the top ten hold 7.5% to 10% of the sample.

Sequenced material: CD8+ T cells sorted from blood. The chain employs TRBV6-4 and TRBJ2-1; the D gene is perhaps TRBD1 or TRBD2, as each covers 5 bases. This sequence was found in a man in his 70s in good health. CDR3 loop: CASSEGTSSYNEQFF. The DNA is TGTGCCAGCAGTGAAGGGACGTCCTCCTACAATGAGCAGTTCTTC.